The T cell receptor (beta chain) under discussion was sequenced for a study of blood T cell repertoires in COVID-19. Sequencing used immunoSEQ multiplex PCR; TCRdb keeps in-frame clones, though not all of them. Among roughly 200,000 clones, about nine tenths were seen once, and the ten largest hold roughly 7.2%. V was trimmed by 6 bases and J by 11 bases, leaving 19 bases between them. The CDR3 length is 13 residues. CDR1 and CDR2 from the germline V gene are SNHLY and FYNNEI. The clonotype originates from a man aged 25 to 40 in a cohort exposed to, infected with or recovered from COVID-19 (not recorded which). The chain employs TRBV2 and TRBJ1-1, with a weak D call TRBD1 (5 bases). Material for sequencing was PBMCs or T cells enriched from blood (not recorded which). The CDR3 DNA sequence: TGTGCCAGCAGAACCGATTGGGGGGGAGCGGCTTTCTTT. It encodes CASRTDWGGAAFF. Supplemented by reference TRBV2 and TRBJ1-1, the full variable domain reads EPEVTQTPSHQVTQMGQEVILRCVPISNHLYFYWYRQILGQKVEFLVSFYNNEISEKSEIFDDQFSVERPDGSNFTLKIRSTKLEDSAMYFCASRTDWGGAAFFGQGTRLTVV.